Listed here is a single T cell receptor beta chain. The antigen remains undetermined. V lost 6 bases, J lost 0 bases, and 14 bases stayed unmatched. Germline V gene data show CDR1 as MGHRA and CDR2 as YSYEKL. The CDR3 totals 20 residues. These data come from a study of shared clonotypes between healthy human individuals. The repertoire was sequenced with immunoSEQ multiplex PCR; TCRdb's copy has only in-frame clones and lacks some. The sample lists some 1,400,000 clones, roughly 97% occurring once. Findings and limits, study-wide: What limited the represented genetic and exposure-history diversity was the small number of donors.

The donor cohort consisted entirely of Caucasian adults residing in Nashville, Tennessee. The receptor comes from a man younger than 40 in good health. The chain links TRBV4-1 to TRBJ2-1; 13 bases map to TRBD2. Specimen: naive CD4+ T cells sorted from blood. As to subset: CD45RA+ positively selected. The CDR3 nucleotides read TGCGCCAGCAGTCTCATAGTTGGACTAGCGGGAGAAGGCTCCTACAATGAGCAGTTCTTC. This gives the protein CASSLIVGLAGEGSYNEQFF.